The 2 T cell receptor beta chains listed next were all sequenced from one sample in a study of neurological immune-mediated disorders. TCRdb re-called the 5' RACE reads through MiXCR, storing one row per CDR3 protein. Among 70,000 to 95,000 distinct CDR3 sequences, under 15% were seen once, and the ten largest hold approximately 5%. Time point denoted: longitudinal time-point 2. The specimen sequenced was PBMCs. The receptors stem from a female donor with HTLV-1-associated myelopathy (HAM/TSP).

This clonotype occurred many times. This rearrangement joins TRBV20-1 to TRBJ2-1, with D possibly called TRBD1 or TRBD2 (7 bases each). CDR3 length: 13 residues. Germline V gene sequence: CDR1 DFQATT, CDR2 SNEGSKA (reference sequence). V gave up 8 bases and J gave up 8 bases, with 19 bases separating them. CDR3 residues: CSYPRGGVYEQFF. The CDR3 DNA is TGCAGTTATCCCAGGGGGGGAGTGTATGAGCAGTTCTTC.

This clonotype occurred many times. V and J are TRBV20-1 and TRBJ1-4; a weak D match, TRBD1 (5 bases). The germline V and J ends were trimmed by 4 bases and 6 bases, with 18 bases remaining between them. The CDR3 extends over 15 amino acids. Germline-derived CDR1 and CDR2 are DFQATT and SNEGSKA (reference sequence). The CDR3 bases are TGCAGTGCTACACTTCGGCTGGGGGGGGATGAAAAACTGTTTTTT. This gives the protein CSATLRLGGDEKLFF.